The sequence of this T cell receptor (beta chain) was determined in a study of resident and recirculating memory T cells in vitiligo. Stability required unchanged lesions during the previous 6 months. CDR3 size: 16 residues. V trimming: 0 bases; J trimming: 5 bases; junction bases outside the gene matches: 6. CDR1 LGHNA and CDR2 YSLEER come from the germline V gene. The table came from immunoSEQ multiplex PCR; TCRdb's copy has only in-frame clones and leaves some out. The profile shows 70,000 to 85,000 clones, approximately 90% of them singletons. The sample was blood. The TCR was taken from a male donor with vitiligo. The chain joins TRBV4-3 to TRBJ2-3; 9 nucleotides match TRBD1. The CDR3: CASSQEGQGKQDTQYF. The CDR3 DNA follows: TGCGCCAGCAGCCAAGAAGGACAGGGGAAACAAGATACGCAGTATTTT.